The T cell receptor (beta chain) described here comes from a study of cytomegalovirus exposure and HLA in healthy donors. 13 Jbeta primers and 60 Vbeta primers were used for the PCR. TCRdb keeps only in-frame clones here, not all; method: immunoSEQ multiplex PCR. Here the sample spans over 150,000 clones, roughly 79% being singletons. V was clipped by 1 base and J by 1 base, with 10 bases between them. Germline CDR1 MDHEN, CDR2 SYDVKM. CDR3 size: 16 residues. The source material was PBMCs. This sequence was found in a woman aged 50 to 60 in good health and CMV-seronegative. The chain combines TRBV28 with TRBJ2-2; D unclear. CDR3: CASSLYPSQNTGELFF. The CDR3, as DNA: TGTGCCAGCAGTTTATATCCGAGTCAGAACACCGGGGAGCTGTTTTTT.